The clone carrying this T cell receptor (beta chain) is a singleton in its sample. This sample is part of a study of OX40 agonist ivuxolimab in advanced cancers. Sequencing was performed with immunoSEQ multiplex PCR; in TCRdb, only in-frame clones are kept and a portion is missing. The table has roughly 57,000 clones, 70% to 85% seen once. Deletions cut 0 bases from V and 2 bases from J, with 11 bases between. The length of the CDR3 is 16 residues. Germline CDR1 MNHNY, CDR2 SVGAGI (reference sequence). This chain links TRBV6-6 with TRBJ1-5, with D perhaps TRBD1 (5 bases). The source is an adult with an advanced solid tumor such as melanoma, head and neck, liver or kidney cancer. The material was CD4+ or CD8+ T cells sorted from blood, obtained in a trial of the OX40 agonist ivuxolimab. As DNA, the CDR3 is TGTGCCAGCAGTTACTCCTCTCGAGGGGGCAATCAGCCCCAGCATTTT. Translated, it gives CASSYSSRGGNQPQHF.